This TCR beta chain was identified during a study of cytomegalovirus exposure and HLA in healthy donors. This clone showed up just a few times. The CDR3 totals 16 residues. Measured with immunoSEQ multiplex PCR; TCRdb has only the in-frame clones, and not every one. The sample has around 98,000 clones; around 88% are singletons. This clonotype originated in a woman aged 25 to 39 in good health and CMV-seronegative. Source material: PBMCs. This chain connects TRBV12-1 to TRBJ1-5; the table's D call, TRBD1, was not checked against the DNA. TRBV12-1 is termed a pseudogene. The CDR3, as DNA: TGTGCCAGCAGCTATTGGACAGAAAATAGCAATCAGCCCCAGCATTTT. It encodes CASSYWTENSNQPQHF.